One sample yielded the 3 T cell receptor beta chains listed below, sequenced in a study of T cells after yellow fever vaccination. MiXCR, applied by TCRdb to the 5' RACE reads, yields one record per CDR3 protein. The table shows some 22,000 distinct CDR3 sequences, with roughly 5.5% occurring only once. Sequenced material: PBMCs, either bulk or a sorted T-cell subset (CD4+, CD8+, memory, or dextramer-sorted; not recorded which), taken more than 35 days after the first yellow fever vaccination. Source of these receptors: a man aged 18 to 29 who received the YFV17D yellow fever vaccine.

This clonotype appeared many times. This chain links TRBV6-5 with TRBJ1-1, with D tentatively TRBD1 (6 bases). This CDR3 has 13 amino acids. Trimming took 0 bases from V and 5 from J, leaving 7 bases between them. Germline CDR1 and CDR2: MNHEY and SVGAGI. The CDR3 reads CASSYSQGTEAFF. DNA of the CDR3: TGTGCCAGCAGTTACTCCCAGGGGACTGAAGCTTTCTTT.

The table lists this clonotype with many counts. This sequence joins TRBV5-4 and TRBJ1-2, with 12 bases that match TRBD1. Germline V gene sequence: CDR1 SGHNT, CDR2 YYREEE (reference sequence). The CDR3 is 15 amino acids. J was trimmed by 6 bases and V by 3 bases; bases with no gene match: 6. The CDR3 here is CASSWPGQGAHGYTF. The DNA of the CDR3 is TGTGCCAGCAGCTGGCCGGGACAGGGGGCGCATGGCTACACCTTC. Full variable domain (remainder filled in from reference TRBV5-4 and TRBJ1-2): ETGVTQSPTHLIKTRGQQVTLRCSSQSGHNTVSWYQQALGQGPQFIFQYYREEENGRGNFPPRFSGLQFPNYSSELNVNALELDDSALYLCASSWPGQGAHGYTFGSGTRLTVV.

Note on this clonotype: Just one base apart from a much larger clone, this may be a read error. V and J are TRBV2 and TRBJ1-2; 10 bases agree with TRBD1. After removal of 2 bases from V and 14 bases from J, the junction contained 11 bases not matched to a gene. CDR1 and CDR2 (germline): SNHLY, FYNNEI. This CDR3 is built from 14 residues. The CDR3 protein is CASSEQGTGEMGTF. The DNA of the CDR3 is TGTGCCAGCAGTGAACAAGGGACAGGGGAGATGGGGACCTTC.